This T cell receptor beta chain was identified during a study of T cell responses to AZD1222 COVID-19 vaccine listed by TCRdb under 2021. The study in broad terms: A total of 230 to 250 trial participants underwent TCR sequencing, of whom approximately 210 received two doses of AZD1222 and 26 received two doses of the MenACWY control vaccine. Trial participants were enrolled by age into subgroups of 18-55, 56-69 and 70-plus years, and 148, 28 and 57 TCR-sequenced participants, respectively, were included in these subgroups.

The CDR3 contains 16 residues, cysteine and phenylalanine counted. Here the CDR3 DNA is all that survives: 48 bases in frame from base 1. Via the germline V gene, CDR1 is KGHSH and CDR2 LQKENI. At the junction V is shortened by 0 bases and J by 4 bases, with 15 bases in between. Read against the paper, the sample's time point label means: about 28 days (+/-7) after the second vaccine dose. Because spike-specific TCR depth and breadth did not differ between the two schedules, AZD1222 recipients who got a second dose at roughly 4 weeks were pooled with those who got a second dose at roughly 12 weeks. Samples from vaccinated people were obtained from the UK trials COV001 and COV002, which included a single-blind randomized controlled phase 2/3 trial of AZD1222 (ChAdOx1 nCoV-19) in healthy adults. For TCRbeta chain sequencing, PBMC samples were collected from trial participants at day 0 and at day 28 after the second dose.

What the study reported, not specific to this receptor: Vaccine-associated CD4 TCRs spanned the whole spike protein, with dominant responses in regions 160-218 and 743-854. After two AZD1222 doses, both the breadth and the depth of spike-specific TCRs were significantly higher than at day 0 and than in MenACWY recipients. The 56-69-year group was small, and its depth increase did not reach significance, likely because of low power. Because no day 14 peak-response samples were available, repertoires were characterized only after the peak T cell response. Most participants were white British and females outnumbered males, and the authors suggested that clonal diversity may have been underestimated. Reportedly, almost half of the unique spike-specific TCRs recognized epitopes lying outside the regions that are mutated in the B.1.351 and B.1.1.7 variants. Conclusions about previously exposed vaccinees are limited because only a handful of AZD1222 recipients were SARS-CoV-2 seropositive at baseline.

Comment on this clone: The specificity of this receptor is unknown. No much larger clone is present one base from it, and per-base qualities are unavailable.

The CDR3 regions of human TCRbeta chains were analyzed by immunosequencing. As for how the authors treated the data: Repertoire TCRs were matched against a reference library of SARS-CoV-2-specific TCRs generated with the MIRA antigen-specificity platform. Breadth was defined as the fraction of unique TCRs that were SARS-CoV-2-associated. Depth was defined as the fraction of total T cells that were SARS-CoV-2-associated. Using the MIRA data, each spike-specific TCR was mapped to the spike region that the TCR reacts to and placed in a CD4 or CD8 class. Log10-transformed breadth and depth values were compared by one-way ANOVA with Sidak's multiple comparisons tests. In TCRdb, the immuneACCESS table is reduced to in-frame sequences with V and J assigned. These tables do not hold every clone; where another copy was compared, an unresolved V gene accounts for under half, and the others remain unexplained. V, J and clone size are taken as reported in that table, and D and trimming were inferred from the DNA itself. This sample comprises some 96,000 clones, 70% to 85% of them detected only once. The top ten clonotypes cover approximately 15% of the sample.

Recombination joined TRBV18 with TRBJ2-5; matching of 6 bases hints at TRBD2 as the D gene. This receptor was taken from an adult who received the AZD1222 COVID-19 vaccine. The sample in question was peripheral blood, obtained 28 days after the second AZD1222 dose. The CDR3 has the sequence CASSPPIRDSRETQYF. The nucleotides are TGTGCCAGCTCACCACCGATCCGGGACTCGCGAGAGACCCAGTACTTC.